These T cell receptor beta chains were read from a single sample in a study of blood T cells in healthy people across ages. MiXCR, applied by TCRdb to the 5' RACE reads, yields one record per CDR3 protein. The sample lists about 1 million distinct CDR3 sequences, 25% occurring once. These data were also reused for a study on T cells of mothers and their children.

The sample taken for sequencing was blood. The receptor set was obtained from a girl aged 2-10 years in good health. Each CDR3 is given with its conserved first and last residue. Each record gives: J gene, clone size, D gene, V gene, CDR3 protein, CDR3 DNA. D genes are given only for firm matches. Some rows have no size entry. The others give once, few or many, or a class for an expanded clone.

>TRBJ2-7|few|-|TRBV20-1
CSASLNSGTPTGEQYF
TGCAGTGCTAGCCTAAATAGCGGAACTCCTACGGGGGAGCAGTACTTC
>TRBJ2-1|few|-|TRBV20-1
CSARPLAGGSYNEQFF
TGCAGTGCTAGACCCTTGGCGGGCGGCTCCTACAATGAGCAGTTCTTC
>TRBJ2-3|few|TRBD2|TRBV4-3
CASGQDGRGAADTQYF
TGCGCCAGCGGCCAAGATGGGCGGGGGGCTGCAGATACGCAGTATTTT
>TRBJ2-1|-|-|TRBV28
CASSFLGRETYNEQFF
TGTGCCAGCAGCTTCCTCGGCAGGGAAACCTACAATGAGCAGTTCTTC
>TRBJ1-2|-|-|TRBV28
CASSLFKDAGYTF
TGTGCCAGCAGTTTATTCAAGGACGCTGGCTACACCTTC
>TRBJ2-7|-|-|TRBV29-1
CSVEGVEEGYEQYF
TGCAGCGTTGAAGGGGTTGAGGAGGGATACGAGCAGTACTTC
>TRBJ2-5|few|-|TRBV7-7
CASSPGAGKKETQYF
TGTGCTAGCAGCCCTGGGGCAGGGAAGAAAGAGACCCAGTACTTC
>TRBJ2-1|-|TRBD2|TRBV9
CASSGRTSESREQFF
TGTGCCAGCAGCGGGAGGACTAGCGAATCTAGGGAGCAGTTCTTC
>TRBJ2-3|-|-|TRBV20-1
CSASAQSDTQYF
TGCAGTGCTAGCGCTCAGTCAGATACGCAGTATTTT
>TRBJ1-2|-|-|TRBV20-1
CSARDLQPYGYTF
TGCAGTGCTAGAGATCTTCAGCCATATGGCTACACCTTC
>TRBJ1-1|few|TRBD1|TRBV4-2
CASSLRTGGNVEAFF
TGTGCCAGCAGCCTACGGACAGGGGGCAACGTAGAAGCTTTCTTT
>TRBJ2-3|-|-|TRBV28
CASSLEDSRTQYF
TGTGCCAGCAGTTTAGAGGACTCACGAACGCAGTATTTT
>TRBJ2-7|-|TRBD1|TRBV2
CASNRQGDEQYF
TGTGCCAGCAACCGACAGGGGGACGAGCAGTACTTC
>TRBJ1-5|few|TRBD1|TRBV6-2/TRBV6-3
CASSMTGGSYLMNQPQHF
TGTGCCAGCAGCATGACAGGGGGCAGCTATCTCATGAATCAGCCCCAGCATTTT
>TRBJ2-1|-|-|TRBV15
CATSPYREDEQFF
TGTGCCACCAGCCCGTACAGGGAGGATGAGCAGTTCTTC
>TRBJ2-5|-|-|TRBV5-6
CASSWYTGGETQYF
TGTGCCAGCAGCTGGTACACTGGAGGGGAGACCCAGTACTTC
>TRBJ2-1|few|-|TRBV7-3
CASSLKGVNEQFF
TGTGCCAGCAGCTTAAAGGGGGTCAATGAGCAGTTCTTC
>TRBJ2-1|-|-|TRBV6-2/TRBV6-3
CASSQQGDEQFF
TGTGCCAGCTCCCAACAGGGCGATGAGCAGTTCTTC
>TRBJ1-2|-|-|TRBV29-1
CSVVRDDGPYGYTF
TGCAGCGTTGTGAGGGATGATGGGCCCTATGGCTACACCTTC
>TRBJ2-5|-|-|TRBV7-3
CASSLKRQAPWLAWCQETQYF
TGTGCCAGCAGCTTAAAGCGCCAGGCCCCTTGGCTGGCCTGGTGCCAAGAGACCCAGTACTTC